The rows below give T cell receptor beta chains drawn from one sample of a study of chemoradiotherapy in HPV16-positive cancers. Profiled with immunoSEQ multiplex PCR; TCRdb holds only in-frame clones, not every one. The sample carries approximately 17,000 clones, about 90% recorded once. The sequenced sample was blood, obtained from a patient who underwent chemoradiotherapy. These receptors originate from a human donor with HPV-associated anogenital cancer. The CDR3 runs from the conserved cysteine through the conserved F or W. D genes are given only for firm matches. The listing skips clone size in some rows; elsewhere it reads once, few, many or a size class.

abundance	v_gene	d_gene	j_gene	CDR3aa	CDR3nt
-	TRBV5-4	TRBD1	TRBJ1-1	CASSLQGSHTEAFF	TGTGCCAGCAGCTTACAGGGGAGTCACACTGAAGCTTTCTTT
-	TRBV28	-	TRBJ2-7	CASSLGPLNEQYF	TGTGCCAGCAGTTTAGGGCCCCTTAACGAGCAGTACTTC
-	TRBV11-2	-	TRBJ2-2	CATTGTGELFF	TGTGCCACCACTGGCACCGGGGAGCTGTTTTTT
once	TRBV19	TRBD1	TRBJ2-7	CASSPGQGAPYEQYF	TGTGCCAGTAGCCCCGGACAGGGGGCCCCCTACGAGCAGTACTTC
-	TRBV29-1	TRBD1	TRBJ1-1	CSVRQGGMNTEAFF	TGCAGCGTCCGACAGGGGGGCATGAACACTGAAGCTTTCTTT
-	TRBV10-3	-	TRBJ2-3	CAISRGASTNTQYF	TGTGCCATCAGTAGGGGCGCAAGCACAAATACGCAGTATTTT
-	TRBV5-6	TRBD2	TRBJ2-7	CASGPNLLAGNSYEQYF	TGTGCCAGCGGTCCCAACCTACTAGCGGGGAATTCCTACGAGCAGTACTTC
-	TRBV9	TRBD2	TRBJ2-7	CASSPRTSGYEQYF	TGTGCCAGCAGCCCCCGGACTAGCGGCTACGAGCAGTACTTC
-	TRBV5-1	-	TRBJ1-1	CASSLEGGKAFF	TGCGCCAGCAGCTTGGAAGGAGGAAAAGCTTTCTTT
-	TRBV6-6	-	TRBJ1-3	CASLHRSGNTIYF	TGTGCCAGCCTACACCGCTCGGGAAACACCATATATTTT
-	TRBV14	-	TRBJ2-7	CASSQDPWTLYEQYF	TGTGCCAGCAGCCAAGATCCCTGGACCCTTTACGAGCAGTACTTC
-	TRBV10-2	TRBD2	TRBJ2-3	CASSDIAGSTDTQYF	TGCGCCAGCAGTGACATAGCGGGAAGCACAGATACGCAGTATTTT
-	TRBV13	-	TRBJ1-6	CASSFEGSISSPLHF	TGTGCCAGCAGCTTTGAGGGTTCGATCAGCTCACCCCTCCACTTT
-	TRBV7-2	TRBD1	TRBJ2-7	CASSSRGTGSYEQYF	TGTGCCAGCAGCTCCAGGGGGACAGGATCCTACGAGCAGTACTTC
-	TRBV18	TRBD2	TRBJ2-7	CASSPTWGLADYEQYF	TGTGCCAGCTCCCCTACATGGGGACTAGCGGACTACGAGCAGTACTTC
-	TRBV28	-	TRBJ1-2	CASTRGGLFYGHTF	TGTGCCAGCACACGGGGGGGTTTGTTCTATGGCCACACCTTC
once	TRBV5-1	-	TRBJ1-2	CASSLVSHYGYTF	TGCGCCAGCAGCTTGGTGTCCCACTATGGCTACACCTTC
-	TRBV6-5	-	TRBJ2-1	CASSYSQGYNEQFF	TGTGCCAGCAGTTACTCTCAGGGTTACAATGAGCAGTTCTTC